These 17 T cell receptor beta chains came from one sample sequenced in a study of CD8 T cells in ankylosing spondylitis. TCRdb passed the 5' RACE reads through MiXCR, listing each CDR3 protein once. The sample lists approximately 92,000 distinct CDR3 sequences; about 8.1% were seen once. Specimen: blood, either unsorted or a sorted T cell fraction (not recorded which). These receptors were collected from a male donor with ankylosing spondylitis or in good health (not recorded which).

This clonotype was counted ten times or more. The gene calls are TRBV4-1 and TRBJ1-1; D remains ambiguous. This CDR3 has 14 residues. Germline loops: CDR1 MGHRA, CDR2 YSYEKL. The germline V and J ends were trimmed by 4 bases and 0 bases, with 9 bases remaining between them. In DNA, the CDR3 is TGCGCCAGCAGCCTACAGCGTTTGAACACTGAAGCTTTCTTT. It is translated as CASSLQRLNTEAFF.

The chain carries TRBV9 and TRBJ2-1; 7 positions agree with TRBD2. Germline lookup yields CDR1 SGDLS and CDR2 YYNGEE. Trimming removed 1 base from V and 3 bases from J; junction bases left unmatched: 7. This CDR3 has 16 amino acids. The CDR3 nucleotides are TGTGCCAGCAGCGTACGCGTGGGAGGGTACTACAATGAGCAGTTCTTC. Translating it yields CASSVRVGGYYNEQFF.

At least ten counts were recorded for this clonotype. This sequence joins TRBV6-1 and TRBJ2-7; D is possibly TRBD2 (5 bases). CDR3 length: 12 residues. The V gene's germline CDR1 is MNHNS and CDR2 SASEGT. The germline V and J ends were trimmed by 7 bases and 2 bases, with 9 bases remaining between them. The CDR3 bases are TGTGCCAGCAACTACGGGACCTACGAGCAGTACTTC. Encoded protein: CASNYGTYEQYF.

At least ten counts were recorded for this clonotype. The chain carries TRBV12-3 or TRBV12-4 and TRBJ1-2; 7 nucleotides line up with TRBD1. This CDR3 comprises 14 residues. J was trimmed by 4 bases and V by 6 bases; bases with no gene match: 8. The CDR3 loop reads CASSKTGHFYGYTF. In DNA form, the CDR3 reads TGTGCCAGCAGCAAGACAGGGCATTTCTATGGCTACACCTTC.

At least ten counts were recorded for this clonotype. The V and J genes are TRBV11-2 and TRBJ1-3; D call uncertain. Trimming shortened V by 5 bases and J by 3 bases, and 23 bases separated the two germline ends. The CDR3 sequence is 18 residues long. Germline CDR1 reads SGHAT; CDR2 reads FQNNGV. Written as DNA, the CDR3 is TGTGCCAGCAGCATCCGGGATTCCCCCCTCCTCTTTGGAAACACCATATATTTT. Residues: CASSIRDSPLLFGNTIYF.

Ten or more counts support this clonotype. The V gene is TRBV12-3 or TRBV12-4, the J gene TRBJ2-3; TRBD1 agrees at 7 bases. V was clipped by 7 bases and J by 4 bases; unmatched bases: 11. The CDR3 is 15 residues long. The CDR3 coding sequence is TGTGCCAGCACATTAACCAGAACAGGGGCAGATACGCAGTATTTT. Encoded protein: CASTLTRTGADTQYF.

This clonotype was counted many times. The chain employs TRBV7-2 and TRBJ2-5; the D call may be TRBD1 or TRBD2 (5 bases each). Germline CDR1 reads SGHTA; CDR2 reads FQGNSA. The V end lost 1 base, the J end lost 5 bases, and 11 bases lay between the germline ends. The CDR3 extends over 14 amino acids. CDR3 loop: CASSLDQGRETQYF. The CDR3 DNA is TGTGCCAGCAGCTTAGATCAGGGACGGGAGACCCAGTACTTC.

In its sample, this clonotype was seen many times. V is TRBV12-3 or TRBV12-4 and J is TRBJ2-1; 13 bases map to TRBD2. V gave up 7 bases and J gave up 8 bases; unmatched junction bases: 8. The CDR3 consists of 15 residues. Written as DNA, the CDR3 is TGTGCCAGCACTTCACCGGGACTAGCGGGACATGAGCAGTTCTTC. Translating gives CASTSPGLAGHEQFF.

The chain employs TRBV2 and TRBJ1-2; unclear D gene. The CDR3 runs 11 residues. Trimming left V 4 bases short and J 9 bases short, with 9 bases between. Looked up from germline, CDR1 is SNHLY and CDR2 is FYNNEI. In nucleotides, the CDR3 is TGTGCCAGCAGTGTAATGATAAGCTACACCTTC. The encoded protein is CASSVMISYTF.

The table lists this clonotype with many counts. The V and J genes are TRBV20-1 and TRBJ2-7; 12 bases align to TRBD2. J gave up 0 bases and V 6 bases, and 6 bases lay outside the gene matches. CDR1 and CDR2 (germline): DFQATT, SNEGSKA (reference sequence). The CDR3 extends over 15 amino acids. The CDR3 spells CSARRLAGASYEQYF. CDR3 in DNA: TGCAGTGCCAGGCGACTAGCGGGGGCCTCCTACGAGCAGTACTTC.

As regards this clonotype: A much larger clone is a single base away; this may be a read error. The CDR3 spells CSTARDRDQETQYF. The CDR3 DNA follows: TGCAGTACTGCCCGGGACAGAGACCAAGAGACCCAGTACTTC. The chain couples TRBV20-1 to TRBJ2-5, with TRBD1 matching 7 bases. Germline CDR1 DFQATT, CDR2 SNEGSKA (reference sequence). With V trimmed by 8 bases and J by 0 bases, 9 bases remained unmatched. This CDR3 spans 14 amino acids.

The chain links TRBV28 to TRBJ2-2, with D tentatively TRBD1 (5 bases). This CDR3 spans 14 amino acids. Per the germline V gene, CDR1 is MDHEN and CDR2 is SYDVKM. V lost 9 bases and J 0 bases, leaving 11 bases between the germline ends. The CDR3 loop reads CASQDNPNTGELFF. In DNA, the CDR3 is TGTGCCAGTCAGGACAACCCGAACACCGGGGAGCTGTTTTTT.

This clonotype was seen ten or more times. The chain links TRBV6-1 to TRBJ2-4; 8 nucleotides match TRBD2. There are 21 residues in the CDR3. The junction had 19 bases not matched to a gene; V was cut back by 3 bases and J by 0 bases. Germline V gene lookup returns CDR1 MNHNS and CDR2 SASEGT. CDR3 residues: CASSDHPPGLAGLVAKNIQYF. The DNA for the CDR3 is TGTGCCAGCAGTGATCACCCCCCCGGGCTAGCGGGCCTCGTAGCCAAAAACATTCAGTACTTC.

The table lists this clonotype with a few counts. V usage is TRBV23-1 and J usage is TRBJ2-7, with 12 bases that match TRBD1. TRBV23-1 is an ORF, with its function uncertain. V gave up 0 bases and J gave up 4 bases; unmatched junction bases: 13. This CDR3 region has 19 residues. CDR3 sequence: CASSQSSGQGAKRLYEQYF. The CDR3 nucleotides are TGCGCCAGCAGTCAATCTTCGGGACAGGGGGCGAAACGGCTATACGAGCAGTACTTC.

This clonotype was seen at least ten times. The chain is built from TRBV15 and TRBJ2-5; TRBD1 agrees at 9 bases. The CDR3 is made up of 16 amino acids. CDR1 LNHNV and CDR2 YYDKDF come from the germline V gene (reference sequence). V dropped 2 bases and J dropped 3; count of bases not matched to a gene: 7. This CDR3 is CATSRPDRGQKETQYF. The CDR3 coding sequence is TGTGCCACCAGCAGACCGGACAGGGGACAAAAAGAGACCCAGTACTTC.

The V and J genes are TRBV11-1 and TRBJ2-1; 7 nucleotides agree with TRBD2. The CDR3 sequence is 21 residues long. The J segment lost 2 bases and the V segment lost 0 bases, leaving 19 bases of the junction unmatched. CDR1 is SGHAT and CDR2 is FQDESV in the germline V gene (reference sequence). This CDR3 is CASSLAQGGLGLTATYNEQFF. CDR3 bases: TGTGCCAGCAGCTTAGCTCAGGGAGGGCTTGGTCTGACCGCCACCTACAATGAGCAGTTCTTC.

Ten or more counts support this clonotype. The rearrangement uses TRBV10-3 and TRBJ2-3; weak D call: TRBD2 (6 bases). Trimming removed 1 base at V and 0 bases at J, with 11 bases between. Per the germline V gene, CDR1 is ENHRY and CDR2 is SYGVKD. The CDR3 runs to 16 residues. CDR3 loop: CAISEFGGDSTDTQYF. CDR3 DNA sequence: TGTGCCATCAGTGAGTTCGGAGGGGATAGCACAGATACGCAGTATTTT.